This T cell receptor (beta chain) was captured by sequencing in a study of blood T cells in healthy people across ages. With respect to this clonotype: The target antigen is unknown.

Study-level findings and limits: Older age went with lower TCR beta diversity per million T cells, in a roughly linear way. Naive T cell percentage strongly correlated with TCR beta diversity.

A J-beta primer mix and a sample-barcoded 5' primer were used in a second PCR of about 6 to 12 cycles. Each cDNA was tagged by a template-switch adaptor containing 12 random nucleotides. TCRdb independently ran MiXCR on the 5' RACE reads; one entry per CDR3 protein. Altogether around 1,500,000 distinct CDR3 sequences are present, 25% to 30% being singletons, with the ten largest covering over 7%. The TCR sequence derives from a woman aged 30 to 39 in good health. The sequencing input was blood.

The CDR3, as DNA: TGTGCCAGCAATGACGGCTACGACTATGGCTACACCTTC. Encoded protein: CASNDGYDYGYTF. The V and J genes are TRBV12-3 or TRBV12-4 and TRBJ1-2; D uncertain. Trimming took off 7 bases at V and 3 bases at J, with 12 bases between the two ends. There are 13 residues in the CDR3.